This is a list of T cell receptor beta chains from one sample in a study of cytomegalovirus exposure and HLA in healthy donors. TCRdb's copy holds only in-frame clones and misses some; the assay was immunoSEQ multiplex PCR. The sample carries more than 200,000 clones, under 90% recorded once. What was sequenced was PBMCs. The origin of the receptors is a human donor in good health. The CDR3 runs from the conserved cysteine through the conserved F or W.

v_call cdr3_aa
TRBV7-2 CASSAASGRVDTQYF
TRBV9 CASSVVRNDRDEQYF
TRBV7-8 CASSLYAAQTGEAFF
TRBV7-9 CASSFRGQGYEQYF
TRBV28 CAIKPTGEVTSGYTF
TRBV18 CASSGAGPLVTEAFF
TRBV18 CASSPRGRLGNEQFF
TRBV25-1 CASSESGGGQYF
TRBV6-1 CASSEALTSGPYEQYF
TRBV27 CASSLSGGPRTGAYEQYF
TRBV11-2 CASSSINRVRGRNYEQYF
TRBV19 CASSIGRATGELFF
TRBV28 CASSFGPGASGHSYEQYF
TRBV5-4 CASSLGTGVVEKLFF
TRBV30 CAWTPGTGNYGYTF
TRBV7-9 CASTLPFEQYF
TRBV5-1 CASSLVGQGEKLFF
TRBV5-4 CASSLQGVLVQGYTF
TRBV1 CTSSQDDSTGEDKDTQYF
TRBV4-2 CASSQDAAGGPLNEQFF
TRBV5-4 CASSSILAGRAKNIQYF
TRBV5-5 CASSEAAGSGRAEEQYF
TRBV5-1 CASSSGQANTEAFF
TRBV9 CASSSGTRDGEQYF
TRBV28 CASSEPAGAPRGEQFF
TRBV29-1 CSVLGGQGGEKLFF
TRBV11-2 CASSLDRGYGYTF
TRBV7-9 CAVQGSTGELFF
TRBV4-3 CASSQDRAGVETEAFF
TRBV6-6 CASSSAGGEQFF
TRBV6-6 CASRGPGQGYEQFF
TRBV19 CASSTIAGAINEQFF
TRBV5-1 CAISTTGGTYEQYF
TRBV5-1 CASSFSGYGYTF
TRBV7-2 CASSSRDTQYF
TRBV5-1 CASSFGQGLSNYGYTF
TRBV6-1 CASTEEGSNQPQHF
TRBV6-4 CASSDRTSGRNEQFF
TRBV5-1 CASSLAVGLAETQYF
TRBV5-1 CASSPPSTGLVKTQYF
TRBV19 CASSITGGRIYEQYF
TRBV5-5 CASSLGQISTDTQYF
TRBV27 CASSRTRLAGGRNEQFF
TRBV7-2 CASSSDFLRGYGYTF
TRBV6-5 CASSMTSGASYEQYF
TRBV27 CASSSYWDRGFPDTQYF
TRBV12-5 CASGLNTQKTEEGNQPQHF
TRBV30 CAWTGTGGNTIYF
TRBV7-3 CASRLAENTEAFF
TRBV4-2 CASSQVQGQGARQPQHF
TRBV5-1 CASSFRRATDTQYF
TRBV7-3 CASSAHEAGMLSEAFF
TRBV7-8 CASSLGGTSTDTQYF
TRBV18 CASSTRTLSSGNTIYF
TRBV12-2 CASRLANCRISSYNEQFF